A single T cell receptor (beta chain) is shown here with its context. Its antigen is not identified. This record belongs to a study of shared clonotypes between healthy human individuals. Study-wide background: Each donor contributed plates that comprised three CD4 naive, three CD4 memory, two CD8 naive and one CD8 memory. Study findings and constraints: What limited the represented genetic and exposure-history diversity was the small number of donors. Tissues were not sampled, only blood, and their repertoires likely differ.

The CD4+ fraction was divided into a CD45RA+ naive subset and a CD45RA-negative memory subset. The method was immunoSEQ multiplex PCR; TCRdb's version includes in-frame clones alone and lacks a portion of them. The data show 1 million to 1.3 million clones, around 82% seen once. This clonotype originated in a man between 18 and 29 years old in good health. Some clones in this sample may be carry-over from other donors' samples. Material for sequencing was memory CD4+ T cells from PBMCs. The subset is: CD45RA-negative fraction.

As DNA, the CDR3 is TGTGCCAGCAGTTTCCGCGGTCCTTATGGCTACACCTTC. It encodes CASSFRGPYGYTF. V and J are TRBV28 and TRBJ1-2; no definite D call. Germline values: CDR1 MDHEN, CDR2 SYDVKM. The CDR3 is 13 residues long. V was trimmed by 3 bases and J by 5 bases, leaving 10 bases between them.